The clone carrying this T cell receptor (beta chain) was detected only a few times. Its target is unknown. CDR3 length: 15 amino acids. CDR1 is SGHDT and CDR2 is YYEEEE in the germline V gene. V lost 1 base and J 4 bases, leaving 11 bases between the germline ends. The source of the sample is a study of T cell responses to AZD1222 COVID-19 vaccine. Overall study context: Researchers grouped second doses given at about 4 or about 12 weeks into one pool.

The repertoire was sequenced with immunoSEQ multiplex PCR; TCRdb's copy has only in-frame clones and lacks some. In the table there are about 110,000 clones, 70% to 90% of which are singletons. General study results and limits: Regions 160-218 and 743-854 held dominance among vaccine-associated CD4 TCRs, which spanned spike. Spike-specific TCR breadth and depth were elevated following two AZD1222 doses. Baseline seropositivity occurred in only a handful of AZD1222 recipients.

The J gene is TRBJ1-4, the V gene TRBV5-6; D ambiguous. This receptor was obtained from an adult in good health. Material: peripheral blood, obtained on day 0 of AZD1222 vaccination. CDR3 region: CASSLHGDLNEKLFF. CDR3 nucleotides: TGTGCCAGCAGCTTGCACGGAGACCTTAATGAAAAACTGTTTTTT.